Each of the 25 T cell receptor beta chains below was sequenced from the same sample in a study of graft-versus-host responses after intestinal transplantation. This table comes from immunoSEQ multiplex PCR, and its TCRdb copy is limited to in-frame clones, with some not included. In the table there are 70,000 to 100,000 clones, about 88% of which are singletons. Their cognate antigens are unknown. The source was unstimulated CD4+ T cells sorted from spleen or lymph node cells, collected before intestinal transplant. Receptor source: a human donor who received an intestinal transplant.

The chain joins TRBV29-1 to TRBJ1-1; D might be TRBD1 (5 bases). The germline V and J ends were trimmed by 6 bases and 1 base, with 12 bases remaining between them. This CDR3 comprises 13 residues. The germline V gene has CDR1 SQVTM and CDR2 ANQGSEA. CDR3 in DNA: TGCAGCGTGCGGGGCAGGCGGAACACTGAAGCTTTCTTT. Amino acids: CSVRGRRNTEAFF.

In DNA form, the CDR3 reads TGTGCCAGCAGCTCACCTGTACTTGAGCAGTACTTC. Its protein is CASSSPVLEQYF. The chain carries TRBV28 and TRBJ2-7; D uncertain. The CDR3 is 12 residues long. The V gene's germline CDR1 is MDHEN and CDR2 SYDVKM. Deletions cut 6 bases from V and 7 bases from J, with 13 bases between.

The V gene is TRBV12-5, the J gene TRBJ2-3; 7 nucleotides line up with TRBD2. V was pared by 1 base and J by 3 bases, with 4 bases of the junction left unmatched. Germline CDR1 and CDR2: LGHNT and FRNRAP. This CDR3 contains 15 residues. CDR3 amino acids: CASGLGLAATDTQYF. The CDR3 DNA reads as TGTGCTAGTGGTTTGGGGCTAGCGGCAACAGATACGCAGTATTTT.

This chain links TRBV4-1 with TRBJ2-6; 10 positions match TRBD2. The V gene end was trimmed by 2 bases and the J gene end by 0 bases; junction bases not matched to a gene: 7. Germline CDR1 and CDR2: MGHRA and YSYEKL. The CDR3 spans 19 residues. The CDR3 region is CASSQIGLAELSGANVLTF. The CDR3 nucleotides read TGCGCCAGCAGCCAAATAGGACTAGCGGAGCTCTCTGGGGCCAACGTCCTGACTTTC.

A single count supports this clone. The rearrangement joins TRBV7-9 to TRBJ1-1, with D perhaps TRBD1 (6 bases). Germline values: CDR1 SEHNR, CDR2 FQNEAQ (reference sequence). The CDR3 runs 15 residues. V dropped 6 bases and J dropped 5 bases, with 19 bases sitting between them. CDR3 in DNA: TGTGCCAGCAGGTTCCAGGGGAGACGGAATACTGAAGCTTTCTTT. As protein: CASRFQGRRNTEAFF.

This clone was recorded once. This sequence joins TRBV10-2 and TRBJ1-2, with TRBD1 as a possible D gene (5 bases). This CDR3 has 16 amino acids. V dropped 2 bases and J dropped 8 bases, with 21 bases sitting between them. Germline CDR1 is WSHSY and CDR2 is SAAADI. Written as DNA, the CDR3 is TGCGCCAGCAGTGAGCGCCCGGCAGGGCCGCTGAAAGGCTACACCTTC. Its translation: CASSERPAGPLKGYTF.

CDR3 residues: CASSLGGLGTGELFF. Here the CDR3 DNA reads TGCGCCAGCAGCTTGGGAGGGCTTGGCACCGGGGAGCTGTTTTTT. The chain carries TRBV5-1 and TRBJ2-2; perhaps TRBD2 as D (5 bases). The germline V and J ends were trimmed by 0 bases and 4 bases, with 10 bases remaining between them. Germline CDR1 and CDR2: SGHRS and YFSETQ. This CDR3 has 15 residues.

This clone was recorded a few times. This chain uses TRBV5-6 with TRBJ1-5; D not resolved. The ends were cut back, 3 bases at V and 6 bases at J, with 16 bases in the middle. Per the germline V gene, CDR1 is SGHDT and CDR2 is YYEEEE. The CDR3 length is 15 residues. For the CDR3, the DNA is TGTGCCAGCAGCTCGGCGGGGTCCGGTAGTCAGCCCCAGCATTTT. This sequence encodes CASSSAGSGSQPQHF.

This clone has only one observation. This chain joins TRBV2 and TRBJ2-3; the match to TRBD1 covers 8 bases. The CDR3 is 14 residues long. The V gene's germline CDR1 is SNHLY and CDR2 FYNNEI. V trimming: 7 bases; J trimming: 6 bases; junction bases outside the gene matches: 9. CDR3 coding DNA: TGTGCCAGCAAGTCGGACAGGGTAGGCGATACGCAGTATTTT. Its protein is CASKSDRVGDTQYF.

The chain joins TRBV28 to TRBJ1-2; 9 nucleotides line up with TRBD1. V gave up 6 bases and J gave up 2 bases; unmatched junction bases: 7. CDR1 and CDR2 from the germline V gene are MDHEN and SYDVKM. The CDR3 sequence is 15 residues long. The CDR3 DNA reads as TGTGCCAGCAGCCCCGGGACAGGGATAAACTATGGCTACACCTTC. Translated: CASSPGTGINYGYTF.

This sequence joins TRBV11-3 and TRBJ2-7; 7 nucleotides match TRBD2. J lost 3 bases, V lost 0 bases, and 2 bases had no gene match. This CDR3 is 14 amino acids long. Germline CDR1 is SGHNT and CDR2 is YENEEA. The CDR3 DNA reads TGTGCCAGCAGCTTAGACGCTAGCGGCTACGAGCAGTACTTC. Amino acids: CASSLDASGYEQYF. The complete variable domain, with remaining parts taken from reference TRBV11-3 and TRBJ2-7, reads EAGVVQSPRYKIIEKKQPVAFWCNPISGHNTLYWYLQNLGQGPELLIRYENEEAVDDSQLPKDRFSAERLKGVDSTLKIQPAELGDSAVYLCASSLDASGYEQYFGPGTRLTVT.

About this clone: This sample includes further DNA sequences coding for the same CDR3. The V and J genes are TRBV5-6 and TRBJ1-1; 7 bases line up with TRBD1. The CDR3 runs to 13 residues. Germline V lookup: CDR1 SGHDT, CDR2 YYEEEE. With 1 base clipped from V and 4 bases from J, the junction kept 1 base outside the gene matches. CDR3 in DNA: TGTGCCAGCAGCTTGCAGGGGGGCACTGAAGCTTTCTTT. It codes for CASSLQGGTEAFF.

The rearrangement uses TRBV30 and TRBJ1-1; possibly TRBD1 for D (5 bases). The CDR3 runs to 13 residues. Germline V CDR1 and CDR2: GTSNPN, SVGIG (reference sequence). The V and J ends lost 2 bases and 3 bases respectively, with 10 bases between them. The CDR3 nucleotides read TGTGCCTGGAGTTCCAGGGTGGACACTGAAGCTTTCTTT. This encodes CAWSSRVDTEAFF.

This clone was observed once. The genes are TRBV5-6 and TRBJ1-6; TRBD1 is a possible D gene (6 bases). This CDR3 spans 15 amino acids. Per germline, CDR1 SGHDT and CDR2 YYEEEE. Trimming left V 4 bases short and J 9 bases short, with 17 bases between. CDR3 in amino acids: CASSPGVGRSSPLHF. As DNA, the CDR3 is TGTGCCAGCAGCCCAGGGGTGGGAAGGAGTTCACCCCTCCACTTT.

V gene TRBV7-9 combines with J gene TRBJ2-1; tentative D call: TRBD1 (6 bases). CDR3 length: 12 amino acids. Germline CDR1 SEHNR, CDR2 FQNEAQ (reference sequence). Trimming removed 2 bases at V and 15 bases at J, with 14 bases between. The CDR3 loop reads CASSLQGFGLFF. The CDR3 DNA reads as TGTGCCAGCAGCTTACAGGGGTTTGGGCTGTTCTTC.

The chain's CDR3 is CASSLGTSGRGETQYF. The CDR3 bases are TGCGCCAGCAGCTTGGGGACTAGCGGGAGAGGAGAGACCCAGTACTTC. The V gene is TRBV5-1, the J gene TRBJ2-5; 13 bases are shared with TRBD2. Germline lookup yields CDR1 SGHRS and CDR2 YFSETQ. V was pared by 0 bases and J by 4 bases, with 3 bases of the junction left unmatched. This CDR3 is 16 amino acids long.

This clone was observed a single time. CDR3 DNA: TGTGCCAGCAGCTACGACAGAGGATACGAGCAGTACTTC. This encodes CASSYDRGYEQYF. V and J are TRBV7-8 and TRBJ2-7, with D possibly TRBD1 on 5 matching bases. Per germline, CDR1 SGHVS and CDR2 FQNEAQ. The length of the CDR3 is 13 residues. Between the trimmed V and J ends, which lost 4 bases and 4 bases, there was a span of 11 bases.

This sequence joins TRBV2 and TRBJ2-2; tentative D call: TRBD2 (6 bases). The CDR3 has 15 residues. Trimming removed 6 bases from V and 6 bases from J, with 17 bases in between. CDR1 and CDR2 from the germline V gene are SNHLY and FYNNEI. The CDR3 here is CASRLTGSSSGELFF. The CDR3, as DNA: TGTGCCAGCAGATTAACCGGGAGTAGCTCCGGGGAGCTGTTTTTT.

This clone was seen a single time. This sequence joins TRBV2 and TRBJ2-7, with D tentatively TRBD2 (5 bases). CDR1 is SNHLY, CDR2 FYNNEI, per germline. CDR3 size: 14 residues. The ends were cut back, 6 bases at V and 1 base at J, with 13 bases in the middle. The chain's CDR3 is CASRGSRGSYEQYF. The CDR3 nucleotides are TGTGCCAGCAGGGGGTCTCGCGGGTCCTACGAGCAGTACTTC.

DNA for the CDR3: TGTGCCAGCAGCTTGCGGACAGGCTTTCACACTGAAGCTTTCTTT. Its protein product is CASSLRTGFHTEAFF. The gene calls are TRBV5-6 and TRBJ1-1; 7 bases align to TRBD1. The J segment lost 3 bases and the V segment lost 1 base, leaving 6 bases of the junction unmatched. CDR3 size: 15 residues. Germline lookup yields CDR1 SGHDT and CDR2 YYEEEE.

The sample holds one count of this clone. The rearrangement links TRBV4-2 to TRBJ2-3; D unresolved. CDR1 is LGHNA, CDR2 YNFKEQ, per germline. This CDR3 is 16 amino acids long. Deletions cut 1 base from V and 0 bases from J, with 11 bases between. The CDR3 DNA reads as TGTGCCAGCAGCCAAGGCGCGGTGACTAGCACAGATACGCAGTATTTT. Protein: CASSQGAVTSTDTQYF.

The rearrangement links TRBV7-9 to TRBJ2-7, with TRBD1 identical over 7 bases. V shed 1 base and J 3 bases; nucleotides not matched to a gene: 3. Germline V gene data show CDR1 as SEHNR and CDR2 as FQNEAQ (reference sequence). CDR3 length equals 14 residues. Here the CDR3 DNA reads TGTGCCAGCAGCTTAGGGGCAGGGGGCTACGAGCAGTACTTC. This codes for CASSLGAGGYEQYF.

The CDR3 nucleotides are TGCGCCAGCAGCTTTGGACAGGAAGGGGCTGAGACTTTCTTT. Translating gives CASSFGQEGAETFF. The genes are TRBV5-1 and TRBJ1-1; 7 bases align to TRBD1. This CDR3 has 14 amino acids. The V segment lost 2 bases and the J segment 12 bases; nucleotides outside the gene matches: 13. Germline V gene sequence: CDR1 SGHRS, CDR2 YFSETQ.

This sequence joins TRBV6-5 and TRBJ2-3; D is perhaps TRBD1 (5 bases). The CDR3 has 15 residues. The germline V gene encodes CDR1 MNHEY and CDR2 SVGAGI. V dropped 2 bases and J dropped 1 base, with 10 bases sitting between them. Written as DNA, the CDR3 is TGTGCCAGCAGTTACGGGGCCCCCCGCACAGATACGCAGTATTTT. This translates into CASSYGAPRTDTQYF.

The chain links TRBV10-1 to TRBJ2-1, with 10 bases matching TRBD2. The length of the CDR3 is 17 residues. After removal of 0 bases from V and 9 bases from J, the junction contained 11 bases not matched to a gene. Looked up from germline, CDR1 is WNHNN and CDR2 is SYGVQD (reference sequence). The CDR3: CASSESPPGLASSEQFF. CDR3 DNA: TGCGCCAGCAGTGAGTCGCCGCCGGGACTAGCGTCGAGTGAGCAGTTCTTC.